The entry that follows covers one T cell receptor (beta chain) sequence. The table came from immunoSEQ multiplex PCR; TCRdb's copy has only in-frame clones and leaves some out. This sample has approximately 80,000 clones, with 90% found just once. The CDR3 covers 13 residues. Per germline, CDR1 MNHEY and CDR2 SMNVEV (reference sequence). The V and J ends lost 2 bases and 7 bases respectively, with 9 bases between them. These data originate in a study of T cell responses to AZD1222 COVID-19 vaccine. The chain employs TRBV27 and TRBJ1-5; D unclear. Sequenced material: peripheral blood, taken on day 0 of AZD1222 vaccination. The receptor was isolated from an adult in good health. The chain's CDR3 is CASSLRSWQPQHF. CDR3 in DNA: TGTGCCAGCAGTTTACGGTCCTGGCAGCCCCAGCATTTT.